This TCR beta chain was profiled in a study of T cell responses to AZD1222 COVID-19 vaccine. Study in general: The analysis combined second doses at about 4 or about 12 weeks. Study-wide points: Clonal diversity may have been underestimated, and the donors were mostly white British, with more females than males. Sampled repertoires all dated from after the peak T cell response.

The V end was cut by 5 bases, the J end by 6 bases, with 17 bases between. This CDR3 has 16 amino acids. CDR1 is SGHTA and CDR2 is FQGNSA in the germline V gene. Repertoires were generated with immunoSEQ multiplex PCR, while TCRdb's copy carries only in-frame clones and drops some. Of some 140,000 clones in the sample, 92% were seen once. This clone showed up just a few times. Its antigen is as yet unknown. This clonotype was obtained from an adult in good health. Source: peripheral blood, taken on day 0 of AZD1222 vaccination. The chain joins TRBV7-2 to TRBJ1-6, with a weak D call TRBD1 (6 bases). In nucleotides, the CDR3 is TGTGCCAGCAGCATCTGGTCGGGGGCGAGTAATTCACCCCTCCACTTT. Translating it yields CASSIWSGASNSPLHF.